This TCR beta chain was sequenced during a study of blood T cell repertoires in COVID-19. Study summary: Whether acute or convalescent, the COVID-19 samples came from the United States, Italy and Spain. T cells, B-cell-depleted T cells, or PBMCs supplied cDNA or gDNA.

The CDR3 is 15 amino acids. Germline CDR1 reads SNHLY; CDR2 reads FYNNEI. V was pared by 3 bases and J by 7 bases, with 8 bases of the junction left unmatched. Authors' processing steps: Quantification of nucleated cells was approximated via reference gene primer amplification. Produced via immunoSEQ multiplex PCR; TCRdb's table is partial and in-frame only. The V and J calls and clone size are taken from that table; D and trimming were inferred from the DNA. The sample lists tens of thousands of clones, 80% to 90% occurring once. This clone was counted a few times. The chain employs TRBV2 and TRBJ2-1, with 8 bases lining up with TRBD2. The sequence derives from a human donor in a cohort sampled during active COVID-19. Sequencing was performed on peripheral blood. The CDR3 is CASSERGSGTNEQFF. The CDR3, as DNA: TGTGCCAGCAGTGAGAGGGGTAGCGGGACGAATGAGCAGTTCTTC.